The entry below gives a single T cell receptor beta chain sequence along with its context. This sample is part of a study of PD-L1 blockade in urothelial cancer. Study-level background: Blood-derived samples held a median about 130,000 T cells.

Described time point: pretreatment peripheral blood. Generated by immunoSEQ multiplex PCR, the TCRdb table keeps only in-frame clones and is missing some. The data contain around 79,000 clones, around four fifths of them singletons. The V end was cut by 5 bases, the J end by 8 bases, with 10 bases between. There are 12 residues in the CDR3. Germline V lookup: CDR1 MNHEY, CDR2 SVGAGI. The rearrangement uses TRBV6-5 and TRBJ2-1, with D possibly being TRBD2 (6 bases). Sequencing used PBMCs, obtained around atezolizumab (anti-PD-L1) treatment. The TCR sequence derives from a man aged 35-49 years with urothelial cancer. The CDR3 nucleotides read TGTGCCAGCAGTCACAGGAGGGATGAGCAGTTCTTC. Its protein is CASSHRRDEQFF.